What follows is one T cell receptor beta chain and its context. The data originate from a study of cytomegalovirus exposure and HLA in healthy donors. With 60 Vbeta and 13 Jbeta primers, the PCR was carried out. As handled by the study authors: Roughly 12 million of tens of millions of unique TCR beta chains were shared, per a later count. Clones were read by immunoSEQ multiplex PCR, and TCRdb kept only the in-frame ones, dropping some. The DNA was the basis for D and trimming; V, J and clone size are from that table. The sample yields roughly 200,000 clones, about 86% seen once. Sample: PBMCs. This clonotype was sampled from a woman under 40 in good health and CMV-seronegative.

This chain's CDR3 is CASRGHLGLQETQYF. CDR3 DNA: TGTGCCAGCAGGGGCCATCTGGGACTGCAAGAGACCCAGTACTTC. This chain joins TRBV6-1 and TRBJ2-5; tentatively, D is TRBD2 (6 bases). V was clipped by 6 bases and J by 2 bases, with 16 bases between them. The CDR3 has 15 residues. The germline gives CDR1 MNHNS, CDR2 SASEGT.